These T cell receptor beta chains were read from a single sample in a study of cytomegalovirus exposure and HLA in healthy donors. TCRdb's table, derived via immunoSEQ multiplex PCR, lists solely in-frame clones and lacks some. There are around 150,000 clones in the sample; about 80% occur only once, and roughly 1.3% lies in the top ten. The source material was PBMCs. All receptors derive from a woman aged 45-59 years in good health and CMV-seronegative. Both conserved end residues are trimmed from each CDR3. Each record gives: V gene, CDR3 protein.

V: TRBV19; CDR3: ASSMVRGTGELF
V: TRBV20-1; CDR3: SASPDQPQH
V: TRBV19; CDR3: ASIGQNLAEAF
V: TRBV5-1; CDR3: ASSLQGNMEDTQY
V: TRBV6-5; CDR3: ASSYSQVYGYT
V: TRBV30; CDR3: AWSVSRDTYSNQPQH
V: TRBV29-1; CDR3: SVGGHQRYEQY
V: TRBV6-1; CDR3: ASRWGGPQETQY
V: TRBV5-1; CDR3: ASSLDGNTYEQY
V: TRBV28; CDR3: ASSLGGTVNTEAF
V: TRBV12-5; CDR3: ASGPLGMGTADYT
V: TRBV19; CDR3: ASSPPRRANTEAF
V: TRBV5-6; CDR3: ASTEWGGGAVGELF
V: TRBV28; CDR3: ASSSGTSFTDEQF
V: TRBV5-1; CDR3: ASSPGLGVTGYT
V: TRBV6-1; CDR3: ASSVLPGRGAYGYT
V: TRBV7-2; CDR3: ASKRTGTTNTGELF
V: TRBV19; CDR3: ASSIPGTSSTGELF
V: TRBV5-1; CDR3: ASSPGLAYYNEQF
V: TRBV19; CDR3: ASIRPGLGQPQH
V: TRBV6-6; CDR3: ASSYEGASTEAF
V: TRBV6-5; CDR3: ASSYGTGGLNTEAF
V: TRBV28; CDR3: ASSLSGKLF
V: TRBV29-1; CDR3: SVGTSGFTDTQY
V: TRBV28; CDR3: ASSPRQSMNTGELF
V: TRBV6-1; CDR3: ASSPTGASNQPQH
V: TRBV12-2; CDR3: ASRRDRQVPSYEQY
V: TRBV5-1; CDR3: ASSPGQGTSRGETQY
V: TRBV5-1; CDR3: ASSTVTDSYEQY
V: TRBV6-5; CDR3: ASSGTHKGNQPQH
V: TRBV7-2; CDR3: ASSSTGETQY